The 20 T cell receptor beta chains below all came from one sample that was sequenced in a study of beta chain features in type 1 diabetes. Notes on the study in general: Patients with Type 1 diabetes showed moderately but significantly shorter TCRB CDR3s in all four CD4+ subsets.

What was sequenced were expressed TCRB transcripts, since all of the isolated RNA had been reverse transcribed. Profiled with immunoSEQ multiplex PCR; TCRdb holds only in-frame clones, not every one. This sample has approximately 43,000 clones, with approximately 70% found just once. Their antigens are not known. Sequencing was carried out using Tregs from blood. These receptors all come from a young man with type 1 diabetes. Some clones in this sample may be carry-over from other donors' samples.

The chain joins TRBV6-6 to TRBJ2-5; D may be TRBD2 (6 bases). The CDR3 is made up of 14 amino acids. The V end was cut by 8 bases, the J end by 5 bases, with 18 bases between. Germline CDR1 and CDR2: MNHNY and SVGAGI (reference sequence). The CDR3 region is CASGGTSPGETQYF. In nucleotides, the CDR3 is TGTGCCAGCGGGGGGACGTCCCCGGGGGAGACCCAGTACTTC.

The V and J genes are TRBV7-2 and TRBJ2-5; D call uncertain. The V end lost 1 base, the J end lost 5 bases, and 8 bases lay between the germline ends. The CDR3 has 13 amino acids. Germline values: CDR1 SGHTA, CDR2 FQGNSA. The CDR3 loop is CASSLGYRETQYF. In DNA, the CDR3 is TGTGCCAGCAGCTTAGGGTACCGGGAGACCCAGTACTTC.

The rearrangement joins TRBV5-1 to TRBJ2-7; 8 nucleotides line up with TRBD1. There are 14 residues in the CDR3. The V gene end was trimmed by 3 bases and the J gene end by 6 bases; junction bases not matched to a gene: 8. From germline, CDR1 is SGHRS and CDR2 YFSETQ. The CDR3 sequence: CASSSLGTGPEQYF. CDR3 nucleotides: TGCGCCAGCAGCTCCCTCGGGACAGGCCCCGAGCAGTACTTC. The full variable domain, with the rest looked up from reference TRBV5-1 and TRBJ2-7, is KAGVTQTPRYLIKTRGQQVTLSCSPISGHRSVSWYQQTPGQGLQFLFEYFSETQRNKGNFPGRFSGRQFSNSRSEMNVSTLELGDSALYLCASSSLGTGPEQYFGPGTRLTVT.

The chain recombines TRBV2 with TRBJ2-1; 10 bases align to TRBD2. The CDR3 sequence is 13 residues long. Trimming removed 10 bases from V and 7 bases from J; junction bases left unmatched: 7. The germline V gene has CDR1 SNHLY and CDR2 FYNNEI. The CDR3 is CATMKREGNEQFF. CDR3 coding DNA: TGTGCCACTATGAAGCGGGAGGGGAATGAGCAGTTCTTC.

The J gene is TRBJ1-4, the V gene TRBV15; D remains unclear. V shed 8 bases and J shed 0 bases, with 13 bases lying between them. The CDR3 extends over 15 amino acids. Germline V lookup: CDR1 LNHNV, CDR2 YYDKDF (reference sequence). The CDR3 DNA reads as TGTGCCACCGCGATTAACCCTGCAACTAATGAAAAACTGTTTTTT. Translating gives CATAINPATNEKLFF.

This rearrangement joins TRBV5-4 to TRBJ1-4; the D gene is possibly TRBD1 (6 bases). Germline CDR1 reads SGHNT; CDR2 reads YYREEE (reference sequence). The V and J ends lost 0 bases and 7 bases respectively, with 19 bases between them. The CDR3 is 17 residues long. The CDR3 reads CASSLGAGGGRFEKLFF. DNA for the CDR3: TGTGCCAGCAGCTTGGGGGCTGGCGGGGGCAGGTTTGAAAAACTGTTTTTT.

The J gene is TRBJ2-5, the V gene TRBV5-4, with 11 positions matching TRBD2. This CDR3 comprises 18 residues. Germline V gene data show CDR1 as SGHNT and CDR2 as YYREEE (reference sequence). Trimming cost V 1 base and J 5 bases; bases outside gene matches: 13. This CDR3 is CASSLYILAGGRLETQYF. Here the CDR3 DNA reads TGTGCCAGCAGCTTGTATATCCTAGCGGGGGGTAGATTGGAGACCCAGTACTTC.

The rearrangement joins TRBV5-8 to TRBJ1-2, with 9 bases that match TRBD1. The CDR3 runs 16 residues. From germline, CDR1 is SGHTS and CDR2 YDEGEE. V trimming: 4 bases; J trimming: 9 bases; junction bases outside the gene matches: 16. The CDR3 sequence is CASSHPGTGTILSYTF. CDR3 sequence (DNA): TGTGCCAGCAGCCACCCCGGGACAGGGACTATCTTAAGCTACACCTTC.

CDR3: CASSQSRAGGQETQYF. For the CDR3, the DNA is TGCGCCAGCAGCCAGAGTCGAGCGGGGGGGCAAGAGACCCAGTACTTC. The chain employs TRBV4-1 and TRBJ2-5; 10 bases are shared with TRBD2. The V segment lost 3 bases and the J segment 2 bases; nucleotides outside the gene matches: 6. CDR1 and CDR2 (germline): MGHRA, YSYEKL. The CDR3 contains 16 residues.

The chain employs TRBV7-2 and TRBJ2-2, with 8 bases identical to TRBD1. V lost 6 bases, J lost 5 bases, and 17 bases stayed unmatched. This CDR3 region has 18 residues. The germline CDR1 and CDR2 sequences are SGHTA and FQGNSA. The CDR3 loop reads CASSYSDRARLGTGELFF. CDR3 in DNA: TGTGCCAGCAGTTACTCGGACAGGGCAAGGCTTGGAACCGGGGAGCTGTTTTTT.

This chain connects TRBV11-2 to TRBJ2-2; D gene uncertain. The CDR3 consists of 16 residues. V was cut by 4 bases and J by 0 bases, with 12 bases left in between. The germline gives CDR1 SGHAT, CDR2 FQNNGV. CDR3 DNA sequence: TGTGCCAGCAGCTCATACTCGTTCGCGAACACCGGGGAGCTGTTTTTT. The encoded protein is CASSSYSFANTGELFF.

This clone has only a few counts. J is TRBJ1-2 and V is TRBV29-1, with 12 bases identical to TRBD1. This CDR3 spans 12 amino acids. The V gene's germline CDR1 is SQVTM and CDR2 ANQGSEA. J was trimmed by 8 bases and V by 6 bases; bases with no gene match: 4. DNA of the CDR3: TGCAGCGTGGGGACAGGGGGCTACGGCTACACCTTC. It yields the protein CSVGTGGYGYTF.

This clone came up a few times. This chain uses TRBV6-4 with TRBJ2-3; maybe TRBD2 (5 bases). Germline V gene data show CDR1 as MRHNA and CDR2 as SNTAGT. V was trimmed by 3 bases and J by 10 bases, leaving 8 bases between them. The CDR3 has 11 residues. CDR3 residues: CASSESGAQYF. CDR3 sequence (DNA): TGTGCCAGCAGTGAGTCCGGGGCGCAGTATTTT.

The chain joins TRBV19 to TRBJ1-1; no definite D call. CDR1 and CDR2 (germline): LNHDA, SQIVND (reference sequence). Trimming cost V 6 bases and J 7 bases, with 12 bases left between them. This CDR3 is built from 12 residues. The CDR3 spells CASRWADGEAFF. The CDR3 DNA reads TGTGCCAGTAGATGGGCCGACGGTGAAGCTTTCTTT.

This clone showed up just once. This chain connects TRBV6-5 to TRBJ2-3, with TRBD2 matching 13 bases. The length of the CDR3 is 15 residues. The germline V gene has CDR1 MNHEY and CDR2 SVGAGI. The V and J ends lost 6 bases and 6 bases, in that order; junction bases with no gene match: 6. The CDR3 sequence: CASRRLAGGGDTQYF. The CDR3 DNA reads TGTGCCAGCAGACGACTAGCGGGGGGTGGCGATACGCAGTATTTT.

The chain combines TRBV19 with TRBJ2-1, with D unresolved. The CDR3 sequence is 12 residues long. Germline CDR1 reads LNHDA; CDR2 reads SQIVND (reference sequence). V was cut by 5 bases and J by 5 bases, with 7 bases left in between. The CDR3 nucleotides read TGTGCCAGTAGTCAAGGAGACAATGAGCAGTTCTTC. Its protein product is CASSQGDNEQFF.

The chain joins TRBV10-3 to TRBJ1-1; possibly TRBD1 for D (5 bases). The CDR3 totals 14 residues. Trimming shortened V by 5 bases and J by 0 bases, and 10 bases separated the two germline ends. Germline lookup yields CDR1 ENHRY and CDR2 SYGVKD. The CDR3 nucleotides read TGTGCCATCAGTTCAGGGATATTGAACACTGAAGCTTTCTTT. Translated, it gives CAISSGILNTEAFF.

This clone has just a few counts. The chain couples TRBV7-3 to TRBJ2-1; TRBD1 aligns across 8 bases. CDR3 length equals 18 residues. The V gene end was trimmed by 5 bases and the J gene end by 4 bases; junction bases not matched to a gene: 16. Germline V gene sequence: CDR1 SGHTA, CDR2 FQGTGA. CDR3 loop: CASSVDRGPSPLYNEQFF. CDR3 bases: TGTGCCAGCAGCGTCGACAGGGGTCCTTCCCCCCTTTACAATGAGCAGTTCTTC.

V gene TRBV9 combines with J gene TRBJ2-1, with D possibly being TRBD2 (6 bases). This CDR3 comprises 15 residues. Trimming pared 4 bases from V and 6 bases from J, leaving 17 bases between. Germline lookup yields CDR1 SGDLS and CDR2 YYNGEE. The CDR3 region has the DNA TGTGCCAGCAGCAACCGGGACTCTCAATTCAATGAGCAGTTCTTC. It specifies CASSNRDSQFNEQFF. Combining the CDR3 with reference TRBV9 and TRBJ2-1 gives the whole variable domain DSGVTQTPKHLITATGQRVTLRCSPRSGDLSVYWYQQSLDQGLQFLIQYYNGEERAKGNILERFSAQQFPDLHSELNLSSLELGDSALYFCASSNRDSQFNEQFFGPGTRLTVL.

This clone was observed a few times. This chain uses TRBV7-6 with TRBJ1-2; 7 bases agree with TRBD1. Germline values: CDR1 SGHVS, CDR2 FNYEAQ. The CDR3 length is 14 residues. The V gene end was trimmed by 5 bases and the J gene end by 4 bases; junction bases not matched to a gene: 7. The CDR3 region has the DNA TGTGCCAGCAGCGCGAGGGACAGCGTCTATGGCTACACCTTC. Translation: CASSARDSVYGYTF.